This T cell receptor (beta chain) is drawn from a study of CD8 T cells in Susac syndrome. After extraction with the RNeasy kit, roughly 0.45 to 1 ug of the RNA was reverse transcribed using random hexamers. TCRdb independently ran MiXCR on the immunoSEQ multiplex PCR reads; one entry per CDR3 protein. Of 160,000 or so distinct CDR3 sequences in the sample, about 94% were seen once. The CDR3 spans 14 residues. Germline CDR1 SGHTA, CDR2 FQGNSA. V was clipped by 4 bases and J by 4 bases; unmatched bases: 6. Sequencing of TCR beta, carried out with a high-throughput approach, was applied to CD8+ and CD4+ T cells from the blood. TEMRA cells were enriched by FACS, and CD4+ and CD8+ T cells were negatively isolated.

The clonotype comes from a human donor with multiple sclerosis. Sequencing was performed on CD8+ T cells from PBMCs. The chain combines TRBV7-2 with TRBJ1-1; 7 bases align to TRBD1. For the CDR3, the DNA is TGTGCCAGCAGCTACTCGACAGGGACCACTGAAGCTTTCTTT. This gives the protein CASSYSTGTTEAFF.